This T cell receptor beta chain is drawn from a study of shared clonotypes between healthy human individuals. There are 14 residues in the CDR3. Germline-derived CDR1 and CDR2 are LGHNA and YSLEER. V lost 2 bases and J 1 base, leaving 7 bases between the germline ends. Several immunoSEQ 96-well plates shared each subset's DNA, each plate a replicate. This table comes from immunoSEQ multiplex PCR, and its TCRdb copy is limited to in-frame clones, with some not included. The sample contains some 2.1 million clones, about 95% of which appear only once. Findings and limits, study-wide: It was observed that about 5% of naive CD4 clonotypes were shared across several donors. Generally, estimated richness proved larger in naive subsets than it did in memory subsets.

Naive CD8 cells lacked CD45RO, underwent positive selection for CCR7 and left out terminally differentiated effector memory CD45RA+ cells. Comments on this clone: Its antigen is not identified.

This clonotype was obtained from a man aged 18-30 years in good health. The chain combines TRBV4-3 with TRBJ2-3, with D unresolved. Material: naive CD8+ T cells sorted from blood. The CDR3 spells CASSQRLGTDTQYF. CDR3 DNA: TGCGCCAGCAGCCAACGGCTAGGCACAGATACGCAGTATTTT.